This TCR beta chain was recovered during a study of T cells in Graves' hyperthyroidism and ophthalmopathy. RNA transcripts served as the template for amplifying TCR beta CDR3 regions. The study used the HTBI primer set for a first-round RT-PCR of the TCR CDR3. TCRdb passed the multiplex PCR reads through MiXCR, listing each CDR3 protein once. This repertoire shows about 590,000 distinct CDR3 sequences, 15% to 19% found once; its top ten account for 7.3%. Ten or more counts support this clonotype. CDR1 is DFQATT, CDR2 SNEGSKA, per germline (reference sequence). The CDR3 sequence is 13 residues long. The V end was cut by 7 bases, the J end by 6 bases, with 16 bases between.

This chain uses TRBV20-1 with TRBJ2-1; weak D call: TRBD1 (5 bases). The sequenced sample consisted of blood. This sequence originates from a woman in her twenties or thirties with Graves' hyperthyroidism. CDR3 protein: CSVPGILLNEQFF. The CDR3 nucleotides are TGCAGTGTGCCAGGGATATTGCTCAATGAGCAGTTCTTC.